Below are 21 T cell receptor beta chains sequenced from a single sample in a study of identical twins. TCRdb used MiXCR to reprocess the 5' RACE reads, holding one entry per CDR3 protein. The sample holds around 1.7 million distinct CDR3 sequences, 32% seen once. The material sequenced was cord blood. These receptors were obtained from a newborn girl in good health.

This clonotype occurred many times. The chain is built from TRBV11-1 and TRBJ2-7; D remains unclear. Looked up from germline, CDR1 is SGHAT and CDR2 is FQDESV (reference sequence). V was trimmed by 1 base and J by 3 bases, leaving 7 bases between them. CDR3 length: 13 residues. The DNA for the CDR3 is TGTGCCAGCAGCTTAGACCCGTTCTACGAGCAGTACTTC. Translation: CASSLDPFYEQYF.

The chain couples TRBV4-1 to TRBJ2-1, with TRBD1 identical over 7 bases. The trim removed 1 base at V and 4 bases at J, leaving 7 bases unmatched. Germline V CDR1 and CDR2: MGHRA, YSYEKL. There are 16 residues in the CDR3. CDR3: CASSQVVLRGYNEQFF. The CDR3 DNA sequence: TGCGCCAGCAGCCAAGTGGTACTCAGGGGGTACAATGAGCAGTTCTTC.

This clonotype was counted at least ten times. This sequence joins TRBV10-3 and TRBJ1-2; 8 bases are shared with TRBD1. CDR3 size: 15 residues. With V trimmed by 4 bases and J by 7 bases, 11 bases remained unmatched. CDR1 is ENHRY and CDR2 is SYGVKD in the germline V gene. CDR3 sequence: CAISGTGRVSGGYTF. CDR3 nucleotides: TGTGCCATCAGTGGGACAGGGAGAGTGAGCGGTGGCTACACCTTC.

This clonotype has ten or more counts. The chain recombines TRBV5-1 with TRBJ2-5; tentative D call: TRBD2 (6 bases). The V end was cut by 0 bases, the J end by 2 bases, with 17 bases between. Germline V gene data show CDR1 as SGHRS and CDR2 as YFSETQ. The CDR3 has 17 residues. CDR3 sequence (DNA): TGCGCCAGCAGCTTGGAACTAGCCAAGGTGATACAAGAGACCCAGTACTTC. Its translation is CASSLELAKVIQETQYF.

This clonotype was observed a few times. The chain has TRBV6-6 and TRBJ1-5; D remains ambiguous. V lost 0 bases to trimming and J lost 0 bases, with 12 bases between them. The length of the CDR3 is 17 residues. Germline V gene data show CDR1 as MNHNY and CDR2 as SVGAGI (reference sequence). DNA for the CDR3: TGTGCCAGCAGTTACTCGAAGGGAGAGTATAGCAATCAGCCCCAGCATTTT. Its protein is CASSYSKGEYSNQPQHF.

This rearrangement joins TRBV27 to TRBJ2-7; D not certain. The V end lost 3 bases, the J end lost 3 bases, and 9 bases lay between the germline ends. The CDR3 has 13 residues. The V gene's germline CDR1 is MNHEY and CDR2 SMNVEV (reference sequence). In DNA form, the CDR3 reads TGTGCCAGCAGTTTCCATAGTGGCTACGAGCAGTACTTC. This codes for CASSFHSGYEQYF.

The rearrangement uses TRBV7-6 and TRBJ1-1; 7 positions agree with TRBD1. The CDR3 runs to 17 residues. Losses at the gene ends were 5 bases for V and 0 bases for J; bases not matched to a gene: 12. Germline V gene lookup returns CDR1 SGHVS and CDR2 FNYEAQ. CDR3 nucleotide sequence: TGTGCCAGCAGCCTCAGCCGGGACAGACTTCTGAACACTGAAGCTTTCTTT. The encoded protein is CASSLSRDRLLNTEAFF.

The chain couples TRBV4-2 to TRBJ2-7; 10 bases align to TRBD2. Germline-derived CDR1 and CDR2 are LGHNA and YNFKEQ. The V segment lost 2 bases and the J segment 7 bases; nucleotides outside the gene matches: 17. The CDR3 spans 18 residues. CDR3 sequence reads: CASSQIGLAGDSYNEQYF. CDR3 coding DNA: TGTGCCAGCAGCCAAATAGGGCTAGCGGGGGACTCCTACAATGAGCAGTACTTC.

This sequence joins TRBV20-1 and TRBJ2-3; no clear D. Trimming pared 3 bases from V and 2 bases from J, leaving 6 bases between. From germline, CDR1 is DFQATT and CDR2 SNEGSKA (reference sequence). The CDR3 runs 12 residues. The CDR3 DNA sequence: TGCAGTGCTAGGACCCACACAGATACGCAGTATTTT. Encoded protein: CSARTHTDTQYF.

Concerning this clonotype itself: At one of its ends the junction is not consistent with the germline gene, which may arise from a read error. J is TRBJ1-2 and V is TRBV5-1, with no clear D. The CDR3 runs to 12 residues. The germline CDR1 and CDR2 sequences are SGHRS and YFSETQ. CDR3 amino acids: CASSLDYYGYTF. CDR3 bases: TGCGCCAGCAGCTTGGACTACTACGGCTACACCTTC.

The V gene is TRBV5-4, the J gene TRBJ2-5; D unclear. CDR3 length: 13 residues. CDR1 is SGHNT, CDR2 YYREEE, per germline (reference sequence). Trimming shortened V by 1 base and J by 3 bases, and 7 bases separated the two germline ends. As DNA, the CDR3 is TGTGCCAGCAGCTTGCGACAAAAAGAGACCCAGTACTTC. Its protein is CASSLRQKETQYF.

The table lists this clonotype with a count of one. The chain combines TRBV6-2 or TRBV6-3 with TRBJ2-5, with D unclear. Germline V gene data show CDR1 as MNHEY and CDR2 as SVGEGT. This CDR3 region has 12 residues. The V end was cut by 5 bases, the J end by 13 bases, with 17 bases between. The CDR3 loop reads CASSLRPLWRYF. The CDR3, as DNA: TGTGCCAGCAGTCTACGACCCCTTTGGCGGTACTTC.

The gene calls are TRBV5-1 and TRBJ1-1; TRBD1 matches at 9 bases. The germline V gene has CDR1 SGHRS and CDR2 YFSETQ. V trimming: 5 bases; J trimming: 0 bases; junction bases outside the gene matches: 2. This CDR3 comprises 14 residues. The CDR3 reads CASRQGAMNTEAFF. DNA for the CDR3: TGCGCCAGCAGACAGGGGGCTATGAACACTGAAGCTTTCTTT.

The gene calls are TRBV4-1 and TRBJ2-7, with 12 bases fitting TRBD2. V gave up 3 bases and J gave up 5 bases; unmatched junction bases: 8. Germline CDR1 and CDR2: MGHRA and YSYEKL. The CDR3 is made up of 16 amino acids. CDR3 coding DNA: TGCGCCAGCAGCCATACCAGGACTAGCGGGGTCGACGAGCAGTACTTC. It yields the protein CASSHTRTSGVDEQYF.

The chain joins TRBV4-2 to TRBJ2-5, with 12 bases fitting TRBD2. The CDR3 spans 18 residues. Germline trimming cut 1 base from V and 2 bases from J; bases unmatched to any gene: 8. Germline V gives CDR1 LGHNA, CDR2 YNFKEQ. This CDR3 reads CASSQVGLAGGIQETQYF. The CDR3 bases are TGTGCCAGCAGCCAAGTAGGGCTAGCGGGGGGGATACAAGAGACCCAGTACTTC.

In its sample, this clonotype was seen a few times. The rearrangement joins TRBV11-1 to TRBJ1-6, with D possibly TRBD1 on 6 matching bases. Deletions cut 5 bases from V and 6 bases from J, with 11 bases between. The CDR3 contains 14 residues. The germline gives CDR1 SGHAT, CDR2 FQDESV (reference sequence). CDR3 residues: CASSAGASNSPLHF. The CDR3 coding sequence is TGTGCCAGCAGCGCGGGGGCGAGTAATTCACCCCTCCACTTT. Full variable domain (outside the CDR3, taken from reference TRBV11-1 and TRBJ1-6): EAEVAQSPRYKITEKSQAVAFWCDPISGHATLYWYRQILGQGPELLVQFQDESVVDDSQLPKDRFSAERLKGVDSTLKIQPAELGDSAMYLCASSAGASNSPLHFGNGTRLTVT.

The genes are TRBV5-1 and TRBJ2-1; 10 bases map to TRBD2. This CDR3 comprises 15 residues. With 7 bases clipped from V and 6 bases from J, the junction kept 10 bases outside the gene matches. Per the germline V gene, CDR1 is SGHRS and CDR2 is YFSETQ. CDR3 coding DNA: TGCGCCAGCGGCATCCTAGCGGGAGAAGGCAATGAGCAGTTCTTC. Its protein is CASGILAGEGNEQFF. The full variable domain, its missing parts supplied by reference TRBV5-1 and TRBJ2-1, is KAGVTQTPRYLIKTRGQQVTLSCSPISGHRSVSWYQQTPGQGLQFLFEYFSETQRNKGNFPGRFSGRQFSNSRSEMNVSTLELGDSALYLCASGILAGEGNEQFFGPGTRLTVL.

This clonotype was detected a few times. The genes are TRBV20-1 and TRBJ2-7; 13 positions agree with TRBD2. V lost 3 bases, J lost 6 bases, and 5 bases stayed unmatched. CDR3 size: 14 residues. The germline V gene encodes CDR1 DFQATT and CDR2 SNEGSKA (reference sequence). CDR3 protein: CSARTSGGLSEQYF. CDR3 sequence (DNA): TGCAGTGCTAGGACTAGCGGGGGGCTAAGCGAGCAGTACTTC.

The V and J genes are TRBV19 and TRBJ2-1; D call uncertain. Trimming pared 3 bases from V and 0 bases from J, leaving 9 bases between. There are 15 residues in the CDR3. Germline V gene data show CDR1 as LNHDA and CDR2 as SQIVND (reference sequence). The CDR3 loop reads CASSILAISYNEQFF. The CDR3 bases are TGTGCCAGTAGTATTCTCGCGATCTCCTACAATGAGCAGTTCTTC.

The genes are TRBV7-9 and TRBJ2-5; D is unresolved. There are 15 residues in the CDR3. V shed 1 base and J shed 2 bases, with 11 bases lying between them. From germline, CDR1 is SEHNR and CDR2 FQNEAQ (reference sequence). The DNA for the CDR3 is TGTGCCAGCAGCTTAGTACTGCAGATTCAAGAGACCCAGTACTTC. Amino acids: CASSLVLQIQETQYF.

The rearrangement joins TRBV10-3 to TRBJ2-3; D possibly uses TRBD1 or TRBD2 (5 bases each). Trimming took 3 bases from V and 0 from J, leaving 10 bases between them. This CDR3 spans 15 amino acids. Germline V gene sequence: CDR1 ENHRY, CDR2 SYGVKD. CDR3 protein: CAISDAGASTDTQYF. For the CDR3, the DNA is TGTGCCATCAGTGATGCCGGGGCTAGCACAGATACGCAGTATTTT.